The T cell receptor beta chain described here comes from a study of beta chain features in type 1 diabetes. Regarding this clone: Its target is not known.

The CDR3 is made up of 14 amino acids. CDR1 and CDR2 (germline): SGHTA, FQGNSA. V dropped 3 bases and J dropped 5 bases, with 11 bases sitting between them. Of the isolated RNA, all was reverse transcribed, and so the sequenced material was expressed TCRB transcripts. TCRdb's table, derived via immunoSEQ multiplex PCR, lists solely in-frame clones and lacks some. This table has roughly 500,000 clones, about an eighth appearing once. Study outcomes and limitations: The similarity of naive, central memory and Treg TCRB repertoires appeared greater among patients than among healthy donors. Sequencing the cDNA could make cells with high TCR expression show up more than they should. PCR might show a preference for shorter templates, equally across patients and controls.

Only one heparinised blood draw was taken per donor, and its volume averaged around 100 mL. The V and J genes are TRBV7-2 and TRBJ1-5; a possible D gene is TRBD1 (6 bases). The receptor's source is a woman aged 18-29 years in good health. The material sequenced was naive CD4+ T cells from blood. The CDR3 spells CASSFGGQYQPQHF. CDR3 sequence (DNA): TGTGCCAGCAGCTTTGGAGGACAGTATCAGCCCCAGCATTTT.